Below are 23 T cell receptor beta chains sequenced from a single sample in a study of vaccination effects on CD4 cells after COVID-19 (dated by TCRdb to 2022 to 2024). The method was the immunoSEQ multiplex PCR assay. Sourced from immuneACCESS, this table was stored by TCRdb with only in-frame sequences that have V and J called. A share of the clones is absent; for the studies checked, an unresolved V gene accounts for under half, and the remainder has no known explanation. This sample holds about 61,000 clones; roughly 76% were observed only once. Under 3% of the sample is held by the ten biggest clonotypes. Their target antigens are unknown. In the ViraFEST assay, PBMC were stimulated with viral peptide pools, and TCR sequencing was then used to find antigen-specific CD4+ T cell clonotypes based on their expansion. After about 9 days of culture, CD4+ T cells were isolated with the EasySep CD4+ T cell isolation kit.

The specimen was CD4+ T cells from PBMCs cultured with HCoV-229E spike peptides, collected before COVID-19 vaccination. The cell subset or site label, as the study defines it: HCoV-229E spike overlapping peptide pool stimulation. Receptors originate from a human donor who received a COVID-19 vaccine.

This chain's CDR3 is CASGLTTTPGTGGFATEAFF. CDR3 DNA sequence: TGTGCTAGTGGTTTGACGACAACTCCCGGGACAGGGGGCTTCGCCACTGAAGCTTTCTTT. The J gene is TRBJ1-1, the V gene TRBV12-5; 12 bases line up with TRBD1. V lost 2 bases to trimming and J lost 4 bases; unmatched junction nucleotides: 17. This CDR3 spans 20 amino acids. The germline V gene has CDR1 LGHNT and CDR2 FRNRAP.

The chain has TRBV19 and TRBJ1-2, with D unclear. Trimming took off 2 bases at V and 8 bases at J, with 9 bases between the two ends. This CDR3 has 12 amino acids. Germline V gene lookup returns CDR1 LNHDA and CDR2 SQIVND (reference sequence). The CDR3 coding sequence is TGTGCCAGTAGTATATATACAGACGGCTACACCTTC. Translating it yields CASSIYTDGYTF.

This CDR3 is CASSLSLQGGPNTEAFF. CDR3 coding DNA: TGCGCCAGCAGCTTGAGTCTCCAGGGGGGACCCAACACTGAAGCTTTCTTT. The V gene is TRBV5-1, the J gene TRBJ1-1; the match to TRBD1 covers 7 bases. CDR3 length: 17 amino acids. Unmatched junction bases numbered 11, after V lost 1 base and J lost 2 bases. Germline V gives CDR1 SGHRS, CDR2 YFSETQ. Combining the CDR3 with reference TRBV5-1 and TRBJ1-1 gives the whole variable domain KAGVTQTPRYLIKTRGQQVTLSCSPISGHRSVSWYQQTPGQGLQFLFEYFSETQRNKGNFPGRFSGRQFSNSRSEMNVSTLELGDSALYLCASSLSLQGGPNTEAFFGQGTRLTVV.

The genes are TRBV11-3 and TRBJ2-7; possible D gene TRBD1, 6 bases. Trimming removed 5 bases at V and 6 bases at J, with 14 bases between. CDR1 is SGHNT and CDR2 is YENEEA in the germline V gene. The CDR3 is made up of 13 amino acids. This CDR3 is CASSVKGDREQYV. CDR3 DNA: TGTGCCAGCAGCGTGAAGGGGGATCGCGAGCAGTACGTC.

This chain links TRBV30 with TRBJ2-2; D uncertain. Germline CDR1 and CDR2: GTSNPN and SVGIG (reference sequence). This CDR3 has 15 amino acids. Trimming removed 3 bases from V and 4 bases from J, with 15 bases in between. In nucleotides, the CDR3 is TGTGCCTGGAGGGGTAGGACGGGCGCCACCGGGGAGCTGTTTTTT. Translating gives CAWRGRTGATGELFF.

The chain has TRBV5-1 and TRBJ1-1, with a weak D call TRBD1 (5 bases). Germline V CDR1 and CDR2: SGHRS, YFSETQ. The CDR3 loop spans 14 amino acids. Trimming left V 4 bases short and J 4 bases short, with 14 bases between. CDR3 amino acids: CASSPGGWSTEAFF. CDR3 in DNA: TGCGCCAGCAGCCCCGGGGGGTGGAGCACTGAAGCTTTCTTT.

V is TRBV24-1 and J is TRBJ2-2; D might be TRBD1 or TRBD2, each matching 5 bases. This CDR3 spans 17 amino acids. Germline CDR1 is KGHDR and CDR2 is SFDVKD. The V end was cut by 4 bases, the J end by 3 bases, with 17 bases between. CDR3 protein: CATSERRIGTHTGELFF. The CDR3 DNA follows: TGTGCCACCAGTGAGCGAAGAATAGGGACGCACACCGGGGAGCTGTTTTTT.

This chain connects TRBV7-7 to TRBJ1-1; 9 bases align to TRBD1. Losses at the gene ends were 5 bases for V and 1 base for J; bases not matched to a gene: 14. Germline CDR1 SSHAT, CDR2 FNYEAQ (reference sequence). The CDR3 loop spans 18 amino acids. The CDR3 bases are TGTGCCAGCAGCCCTTGGACAGGGGCCACATTTGCGAACACTGAAGCTTTCTTT. Encoded protein: CASSPWTGATFANTEAFF. Based on the CDR3 plus reference TRBV7-7 and TRBJ1-1, the full variable domain is GAGVSQSPRYKVTKRGQDVTLRCDPISSHATLYWYQQALGQGPEFLTYFNYEAQPDKSGLPSDRFSAERPEGSISTLTIQRTEQRDSAMYRCASSPWTGATFANTEAFFGQGTRLTVV.

CDR3 in amino acids: CAGRDPNYGYTF. The CDR3 DNA follows: TGTGCCGGCCGGGACCCTAACTATGGCTACACCTTC. The rearrangement uses TRBV2 and TRBJ1-2, with D possibly matching TRBD1 (5 bases). The CDR3 is 12 amino acids. CDR1 and CDR2 (germline): SNHLY, FYNNEI. V was shortened by 11 bases and J by 0 bases, with 10 bases between the two germline ends.

The chain couples TRBV4-2 to TRBJ2-4; D is unclear. Trimming cost V 4 bases and J 1 base, with 14 bases left between them. The V gene's germline CDR1 is LGHNA and CDR2 YNFKEQ. CDR3 length equals 16 residues. This chain's CDR3 is CASSRTPSEAKNIQYF. The CDR3 DNA sequence: TGTGCCAGCAGCCGCACACCATCCGAGGCCAAAAACATTCAGTACTTC.

The V gene is TRBV18, the J gene TRBJ1-5, with no clear D. V shed 4 bases and J shed 1 base, with 8 bases lying between them. CDR1 and CDR2 from the germline V gene are KGHSH and LQKENI. The CDR3 sequence is 14 residues long. CDR3: CASSLATSNQPQHF. The DNA of the CDR3 is TGTGCCAGCTCACTGGCCACCAGCAATCAGCCCCAGCATTTT.

This chain joins TRBV4-3 and TRBJ1-5; a possible D gene is TRBD1 (5 bases). The length of the CDR3 is 15 residues. Trimming took off 0 bases at V and 3 bases at J, with 9 bases between the two ends. Germline V lookup: CDR1 LGHNA, CDR2 YSLEER. The CDR3 spells CASSQEPGPNQPQHF. Written as DNA, the CDR3 is TGCGCCAGCAGCCAAGAGCCGGGGCCCAATCAGCCCCAGCATTTT.

V and J are TRBV3-1 (or the pseudogene TRBV3-2) and TRBJ2-3; D uncertain. The germline V gene encodes CDR1 LGHDT and CDR2 YNNKEL (reference sequence). V shed 2 bases and J shed 0 bases, with 0 bases lying between them. CDR3 length equals 12 residues. The CDR3 reads CASSQSTDTQYF. Written as DNA, the CDR3 is TGTGCCAGCAGCCAAAGCACAGATACGCAGTATTTT.

The chain combines TRBV27 with TRBJ2-1, with D uncertain. With 6 bases removed from V and 4 bases from J, the gap between germline ends came to 16 bases. Germline V CDR1 and CDR2: MNHEY, SMNVEV (reference sequence). The CDR3 runs to 15 residues. CDR3 in DNA: TGTGCCAGCAGGCCCCTCAAGGGCACATACAATGAGCAGTTCTTC. Translation: CASRPLKGTYNEQFF.

The chain combines TRBV5-6 with TRBJ1-1, with D possibly matching TRBD1 (5 bases). Trimming left V 0 bases short and J 0 bases short, with 9 bases between. This CDR3 has 15 amino acids. The V gene's germline CDR1 is SGHDT and CDR2 YYEEEE. The CDR3 spells CASSLGGEMNTEAFF. The CDR3, as DNA: TGTGCCAGCAGCTTGGGAGGGGAAATGAACACTGAAGCTTTCTTT.

Concerning this clone: The sample contains more than one DNA sequence encoding this CDR3. The genes are TRBV24-1 and TRBJ1-5; 9 nucleotides agree with TRBD1. CDR3 length: 15 amino acids. Germline CDR1 and CDR2: KGHDR and SFDVKD. The V segment lost 4 bases and the J segment 4 bases; nucleotides outside the gene matches: 4. The CDR3 coding sequence is TGTGCCACCAGTGACCCGACAGGGGGAAATCAGCCCCAGCATTTT. This translates into CATSDPTGGNQPQHF.

The sample holds one count of this clone. The chain combines TRBV4-3 with TRBJ1-6, with D possibly TRBD1 on 5 matching bases. CDR3 length: 15 amino acids. V lost 0 bases, J lost 6 bases, and 9 bases lay in between. CDR1 and CDR2 (germline): LGHNA, YSLEER. The DNA for the CDR3 is TGCGCCAGCAGCCAAGAGGGACGGATTAATTCACCCCTCCACTTT. It codes for CASSQEGRINSPLHF.

The chain joins TRBV7-2 to TRBJ1-2; D is perhaps TRBD1 (5 bases). CDR1 SGHTA and CDR2 FQGNSA come from the germline V gene. The CDR3 is 13 amino acids. With 3 bases removed from V and 4 bases from J, the gap between germline ends came to 9 bases. The CDR3 coding sequence is TGTGCCAGCAGCTTTTCGACAGCCTATGGCTACACCTTC. Its translation: CASSFSTAYGYTF.

J is TRBJ2-1 and V is TRBV5-5, with D uncertain. Germline CDR1 and CDR2: SGHKS and YYEKEE (reference sequence). The CDR3 is made up of 15 amino acids. Trimming removed 5 bases at V and 0 bases at J, with 12 bases between. CDR3 residues: CASSPQPNSYNEQFF. CDR3 in DNA: TGTGCCAGCAGTCCTCAGCCGAACTCCTACAATGAGCAGTTCTTC.

The chain links TRBV5-1 to TRBJ2-2; tentatively, D is TRBD2 (5 bases). The CDR3 runs to 15 residues. V was trimmed by 0 bases and J by 5 bases, leaving 11 bases between them. CDR1 and CDR2 (germline): SGHRS, YFSETQ. CDR3 in amino acids: CASSLALGVTGELFF. The CDR3 nucleotides read TGCGCCAGCAGCTTGGCCCTCGGGGTTACCGGGGAGCTGTTTTTT.

This clone appeared once. The chain recombines TRBV5-1 with TRBJ1-1; a possible D gene is TRBD1 (5 bases). Looked up from germline, CDR1 is SGHRS and CDR2 is YFSETQ. The V end was cut by 2 bases, the J end by 5 bases, with 19 bases between. The CDR3 consists of 16 residues. The CDR3 spells CASSLGVFGTGTEAFF. DNA of the CDR3: TGCGCCAGCAGCTTAGGTGTATTCGGGACGGGGACTGAAGCTTTCTTT.

This clone occurred a few times. The V and J genes are TRBV2 and TRBJ2-7, with 8 bases lining up with TRBD1. This CDR3 has 12 residues. Germline assignment: CDR1 SNHLY and CDR2 FYNNEI. Trimming cost V 5 bases and J 7 bases; bases outside gene matches: 4. The chain's CDR3 is CASSLTGEEQYV. The CDR3 DNA sequence: TGTGCCAGCAGTCTGACAGGGGAAGAGCAGTACGTC.

The table lists this clone with a count of one. This sequence joins TRBV9 and TRBJ2-1; D remains ambiguous. Trimming pared 0 bases from V and 3 bases from J, leaving 10 bases between. This CDR3 has 15 amino acids. Looked up from germline, CDR1 is SGDLS and CDR2 is YYNGEE. For the CDR3, the DNA is TGTGCCAGCAGCGTAGCCCCCGACGGCTACAATGAGCAGTTCTTC. It translates to CASSVAPDGYNEQFF.